This TCR beta chain was retrieved from a study of blood T cell repertoires in COVID-19. Study-level background: Both acute and convalescent COVID-19 samples were obtained from the United States, Italy and Spain. The cDNA or gDNA used as material had been derived from T cells, B-cell-depleted T cells, or PBMCs.

The data were produced by immunoSEQ multiplex PCR, yet TCRdb's version contains in-frame clones alone and is incomplete. The sample lists about 210,000 clones; around 85% were seen once. Trimming stripped 3 bases from V and 9 bases from J, with 12 bases between. The CDR3 has 13 residues. The receptor's source is a man aged 35 to 55 with acute or convalescent COVID-19. The chain has TRBV12-3 or TRBV12-4 and TRBJ2-1; TRBD2 might be the D (7 bases). Sequencing input: peripheral blood. This CDR3 is CASSFLGGVEQFF. CDR3 in DNA: TGTGCCAGCAGTTTTCTAGGGGGGGTTGAGCAGTTCTTC.